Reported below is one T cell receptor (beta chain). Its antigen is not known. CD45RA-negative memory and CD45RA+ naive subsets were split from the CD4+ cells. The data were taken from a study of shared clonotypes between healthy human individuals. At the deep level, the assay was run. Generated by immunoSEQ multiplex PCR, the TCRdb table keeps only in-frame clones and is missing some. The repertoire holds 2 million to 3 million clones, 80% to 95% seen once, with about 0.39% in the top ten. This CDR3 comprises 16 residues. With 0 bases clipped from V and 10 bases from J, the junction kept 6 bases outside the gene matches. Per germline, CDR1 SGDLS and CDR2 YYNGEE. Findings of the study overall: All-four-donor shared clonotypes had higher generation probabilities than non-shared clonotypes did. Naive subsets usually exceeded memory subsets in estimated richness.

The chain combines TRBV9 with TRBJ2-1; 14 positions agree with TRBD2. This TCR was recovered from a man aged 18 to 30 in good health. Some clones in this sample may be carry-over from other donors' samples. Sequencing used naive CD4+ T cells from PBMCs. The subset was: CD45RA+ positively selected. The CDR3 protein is CASSVVGTSGSGEQFF. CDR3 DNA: TGTGCCAGCAGCGTAGTTGGGACTAGCGGGAGTGGGGAGCAGTTCTTC.